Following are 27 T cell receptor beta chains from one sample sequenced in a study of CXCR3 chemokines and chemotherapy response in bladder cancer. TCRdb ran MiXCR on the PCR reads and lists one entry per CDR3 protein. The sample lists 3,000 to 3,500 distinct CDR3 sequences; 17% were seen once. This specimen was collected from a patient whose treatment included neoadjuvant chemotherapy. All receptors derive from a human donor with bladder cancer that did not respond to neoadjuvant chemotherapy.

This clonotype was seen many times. The DNA for the CDR3 is TGCAGTGCCCTAGAGGGGACTAGCCCGCAAGAGACCCAGTACTTC. The encoded protein is CSALEGTSPQETQYF. The V and J genes are TRBV20-1 and TRBJ2-5; TRBD2 matches 9 bases. In germline, CDR1 is DFQATT, CDR2 SNEGSKA (reference sequence). After removal of 6 bases from V and 2 bases from J, the junction contained 10 bases not matched to a gene. This CDR3 comprises 15 residues.

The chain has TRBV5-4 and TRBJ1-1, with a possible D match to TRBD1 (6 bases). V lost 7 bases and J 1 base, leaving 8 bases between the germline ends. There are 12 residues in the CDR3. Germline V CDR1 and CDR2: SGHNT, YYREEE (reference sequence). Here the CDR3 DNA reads TGTGCCAGCCAGACAGGGAACACTGAAGCTTTCTTT. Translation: CASQTGNTEAFF.

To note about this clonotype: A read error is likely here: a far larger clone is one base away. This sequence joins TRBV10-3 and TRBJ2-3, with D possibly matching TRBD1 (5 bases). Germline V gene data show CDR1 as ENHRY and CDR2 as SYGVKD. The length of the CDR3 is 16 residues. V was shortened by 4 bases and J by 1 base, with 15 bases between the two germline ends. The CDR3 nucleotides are TGTGCCATCAGTGTGTCAAGTGGGGCGGGCACAGATACGCAGTATTTT. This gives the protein CAISVSSGAGTDTQYF.

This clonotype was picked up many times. The CDR3 region has the DNA TGTGCCAGCACAGGGGGCGCGGGCAATCAGCCCCAGCATTTT. Protein sequence: CASTGGAGNQPQHF. V is TRBV25-1 and J is TRBJ1-5; 8 bases match TRBD1. The V and J ends lost 7 bases and 2 bases, in that order; junction bases with no gene match: 4. CDR3 length: 14 residues. Germline CDR1 MGHDK, CDR2 SYGVNS.

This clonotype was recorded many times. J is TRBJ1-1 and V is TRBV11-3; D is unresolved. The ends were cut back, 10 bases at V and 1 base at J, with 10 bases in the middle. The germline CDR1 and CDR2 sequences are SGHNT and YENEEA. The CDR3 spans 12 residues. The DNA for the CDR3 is TGTGCCACTTTGACGGGGAACACTGAAGCTTTCTTT. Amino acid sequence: CATLTGNTEAFF. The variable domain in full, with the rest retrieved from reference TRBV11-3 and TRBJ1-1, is EAGVVQSPRYKIIEKKQPVAFWCNPISGHNTLYWYLQNLGQGPELLIRYENEEAVDDSQLPKDRFSAERLKGVDSTLKIQPAELGDSAVYLCATLTGNTEAFFGQGTRLTVV.

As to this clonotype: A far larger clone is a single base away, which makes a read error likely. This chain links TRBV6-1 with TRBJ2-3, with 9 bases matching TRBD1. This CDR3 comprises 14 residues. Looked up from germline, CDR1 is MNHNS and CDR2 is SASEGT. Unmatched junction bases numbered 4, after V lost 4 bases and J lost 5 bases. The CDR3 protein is CASSGGQGLDTQYF. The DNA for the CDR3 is TGTGCCAGCAGTGGGGGACAGGGTCTAGATACGCAGTATTTT.

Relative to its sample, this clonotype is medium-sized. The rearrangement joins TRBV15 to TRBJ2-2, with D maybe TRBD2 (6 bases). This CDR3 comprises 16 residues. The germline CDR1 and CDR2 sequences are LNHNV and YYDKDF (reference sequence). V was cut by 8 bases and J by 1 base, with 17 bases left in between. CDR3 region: CATEGVRGRNTGELFF. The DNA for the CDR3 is TGTGCCACCGAAGGTGTACGGGGGAGGAACACCGGGGAGCTGTTTTTT.

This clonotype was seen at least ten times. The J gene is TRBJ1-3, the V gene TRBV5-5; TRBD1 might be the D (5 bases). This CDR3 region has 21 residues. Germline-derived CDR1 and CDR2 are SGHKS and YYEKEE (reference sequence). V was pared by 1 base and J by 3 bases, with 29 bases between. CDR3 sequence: CASSLSQGVPGSVGGGNTIYF. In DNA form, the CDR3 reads TGTGCCAGCAGCTTGTCTCAGGGTGTACCCGGGTCAGTTGGAGGTGGAAACACCATATATTTT.

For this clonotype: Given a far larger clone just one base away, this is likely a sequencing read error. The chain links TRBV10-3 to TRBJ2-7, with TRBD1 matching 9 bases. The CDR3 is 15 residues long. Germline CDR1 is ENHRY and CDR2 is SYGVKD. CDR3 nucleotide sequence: TGTACCAGCAGTTACCACCGGGACAGGGTCCACGAGCAGTACTTC. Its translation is CTSSYHRDRVHEQYF.

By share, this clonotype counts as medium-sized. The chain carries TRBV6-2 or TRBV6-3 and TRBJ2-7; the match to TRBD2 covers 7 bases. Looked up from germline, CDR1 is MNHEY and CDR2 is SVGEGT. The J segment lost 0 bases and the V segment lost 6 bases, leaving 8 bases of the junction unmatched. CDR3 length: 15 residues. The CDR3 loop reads CASRYQRDLSYEQYF. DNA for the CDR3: TGTGCCAGCAGGTACCAGCGGGATCTCTCCTACGAGCAGTACTTC.

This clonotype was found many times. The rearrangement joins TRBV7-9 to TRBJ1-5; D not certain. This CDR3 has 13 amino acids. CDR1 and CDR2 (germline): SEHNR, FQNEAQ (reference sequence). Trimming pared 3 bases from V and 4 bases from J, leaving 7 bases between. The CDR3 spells CASSFTENQPQHF. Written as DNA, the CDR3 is TGTGCCAGCAGCTTTACAGAGAATCAGCCCCAGCATTTT.

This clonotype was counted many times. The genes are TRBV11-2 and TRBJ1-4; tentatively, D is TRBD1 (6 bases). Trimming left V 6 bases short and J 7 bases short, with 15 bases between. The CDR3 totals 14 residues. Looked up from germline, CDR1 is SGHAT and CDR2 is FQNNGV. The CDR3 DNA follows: TGTGCCAGCAGGGAAGGGGGGAAAGGTGAAAAACTGTTTTTT. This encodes CASREGGKGEKLFF.

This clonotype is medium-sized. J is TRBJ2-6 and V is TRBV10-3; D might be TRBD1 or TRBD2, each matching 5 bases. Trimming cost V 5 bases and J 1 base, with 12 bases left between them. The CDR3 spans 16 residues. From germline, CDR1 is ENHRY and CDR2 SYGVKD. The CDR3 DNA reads TGTGCCATCAGTCCCGGGACCCCTTCTGGGGCCAACGTCCTGACTTTC. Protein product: CAISPGTPSGANVLTF.

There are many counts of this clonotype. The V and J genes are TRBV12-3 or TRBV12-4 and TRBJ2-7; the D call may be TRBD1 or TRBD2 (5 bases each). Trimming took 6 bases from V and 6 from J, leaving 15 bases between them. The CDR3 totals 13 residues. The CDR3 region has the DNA TGTGCCAGCAGGCCGGGGACCCACCGCGAGCAGTACTTC. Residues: CASRPGTHREQYF.

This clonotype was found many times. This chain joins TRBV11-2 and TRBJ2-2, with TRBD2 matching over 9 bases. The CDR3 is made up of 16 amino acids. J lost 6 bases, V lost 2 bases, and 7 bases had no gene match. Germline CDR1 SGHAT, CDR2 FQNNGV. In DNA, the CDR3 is TGTGCCAGCAGCTTAATGACTAGCGGATTCCCCGGGGAGCTGTTTTTT. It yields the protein CASSLMTSGFPGELFF.

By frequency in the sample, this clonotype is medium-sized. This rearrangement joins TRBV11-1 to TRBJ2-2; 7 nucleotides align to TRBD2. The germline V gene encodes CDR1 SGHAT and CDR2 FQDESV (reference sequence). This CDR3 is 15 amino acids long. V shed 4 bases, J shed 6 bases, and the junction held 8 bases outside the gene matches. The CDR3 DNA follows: TGTGCCAGCAGCTACGGACTAGAGATGGCCGGGGAGCTGTTTTTT. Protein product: CASSYGLEMAGELFF.

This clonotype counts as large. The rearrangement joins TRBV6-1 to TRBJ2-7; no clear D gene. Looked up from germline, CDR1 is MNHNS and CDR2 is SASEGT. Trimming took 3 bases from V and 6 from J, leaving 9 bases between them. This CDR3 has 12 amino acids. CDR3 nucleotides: TGTGCCAGCAGTGATTCCGGAGCCGAGCAGTACTTC. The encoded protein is CASSDSGAEQYF.

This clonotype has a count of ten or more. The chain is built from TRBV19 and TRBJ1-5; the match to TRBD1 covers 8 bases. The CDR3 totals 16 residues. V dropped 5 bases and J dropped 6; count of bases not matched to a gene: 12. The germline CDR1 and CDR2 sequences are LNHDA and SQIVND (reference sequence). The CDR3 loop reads CASSVADRARGQPQHF. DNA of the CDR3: TGTGCCAGTAGTGTAGCGGACAGGGCAAGGGGTCAGCCCCAGCATTTT.

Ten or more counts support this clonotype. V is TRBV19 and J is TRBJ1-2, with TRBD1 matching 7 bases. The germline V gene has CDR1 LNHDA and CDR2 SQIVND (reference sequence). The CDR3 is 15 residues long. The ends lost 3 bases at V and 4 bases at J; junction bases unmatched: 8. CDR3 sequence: CASSIPGQSTYGYTF. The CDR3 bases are TGTGCCAGTAGTATCCCGGGACAGTCCACCTATGGCTACACCTTC.

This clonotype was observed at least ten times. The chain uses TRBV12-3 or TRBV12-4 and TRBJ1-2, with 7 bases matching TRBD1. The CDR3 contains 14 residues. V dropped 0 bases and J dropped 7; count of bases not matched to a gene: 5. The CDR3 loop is CASSLARTGLGYTF. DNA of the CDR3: TGTGCCAGCAGTTTAGCTCGGACAGGACTTGGCTACACCTTC.

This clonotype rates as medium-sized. The CDR3 nucleotides read TGTGCCACCAGTGATTTGGAGCGGGATGAGCAGTTCTTC. Protein: CATSDLERDEQFF. This sequence joins TRBV24-1 and TRBJ2-1; tentatively, D is TRBD2 (6 bases). Looked up from germline, CDR1 is KGHDR and CDR2 is SFDVKD. V lost 0 bases and J lost 8, with 7 bases in between. The CDR3 loop spans 13 amino acids.

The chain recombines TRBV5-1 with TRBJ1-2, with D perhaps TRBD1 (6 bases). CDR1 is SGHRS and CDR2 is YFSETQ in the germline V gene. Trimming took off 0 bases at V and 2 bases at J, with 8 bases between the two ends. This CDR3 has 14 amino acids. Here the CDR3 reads CASSLVDRNYGYTF. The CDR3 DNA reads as TGCGCCAGCAGCTTGGTGGACAGAAACTATGGCTACACCTTC.

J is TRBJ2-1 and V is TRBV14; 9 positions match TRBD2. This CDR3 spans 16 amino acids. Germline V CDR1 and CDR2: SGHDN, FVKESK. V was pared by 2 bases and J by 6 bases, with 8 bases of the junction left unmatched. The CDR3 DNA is TGTGCCAGCAGCCAATGGGCTAGCGGGGCCTCCAATGAGCAGTTCTTC. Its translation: CASSQWASGASNEQFF.

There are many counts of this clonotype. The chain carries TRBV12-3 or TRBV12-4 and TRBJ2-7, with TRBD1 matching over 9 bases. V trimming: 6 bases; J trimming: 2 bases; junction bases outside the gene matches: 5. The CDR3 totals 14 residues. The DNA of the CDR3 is TGTGCCAGCAGCCCGACAGGGGGAGCCTACGAGCAGTACTTC. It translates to CASSPTGGAYEQYF.

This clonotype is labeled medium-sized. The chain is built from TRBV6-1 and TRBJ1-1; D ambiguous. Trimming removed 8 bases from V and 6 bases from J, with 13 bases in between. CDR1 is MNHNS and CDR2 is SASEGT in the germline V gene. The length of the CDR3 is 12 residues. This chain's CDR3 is CASDAVGAEAFF. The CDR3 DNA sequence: TGTGCCAGCGATGCGGTTGGCGCTGAAGCTTTCTTT.

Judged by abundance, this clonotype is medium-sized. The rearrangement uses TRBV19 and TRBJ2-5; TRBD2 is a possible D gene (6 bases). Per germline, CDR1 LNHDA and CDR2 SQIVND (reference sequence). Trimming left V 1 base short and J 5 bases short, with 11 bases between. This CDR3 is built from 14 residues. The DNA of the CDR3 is TGTGCCAGTAGTATAGCTGGGACTGGGGAGACCCAGTACTTC. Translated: CASSIAGTGETQYF. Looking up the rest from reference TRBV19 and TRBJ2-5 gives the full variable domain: DGGITQSPKYLFRKEGQNVTLSCEQNLNHDAMYWYRQDPGQGLRLIYYSQIVNDFQKGDIAEGYSVSREKKESFPLTVTSAQKNPTAFYLCASSIAGTGETQYFGPGTRLLVL.

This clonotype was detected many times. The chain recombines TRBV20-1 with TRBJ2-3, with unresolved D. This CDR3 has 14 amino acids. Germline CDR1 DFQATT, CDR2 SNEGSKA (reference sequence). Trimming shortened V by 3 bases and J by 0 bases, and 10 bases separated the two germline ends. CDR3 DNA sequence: TGCAGTGCTAGCCGGGCCACGAGCACAGATACGCAGTATTTT. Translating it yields CSASRATSTDTQYF.